This TCR beta chain was captured in a study of OX40 agonist ivuxolimab in advanced cancers. A remark on this clone: Other nucleotide sequences in the sample specify the same CDR3.

The method was immunoSEQ multiplex PCR; TCRdb's version includes in-frame clones alone and lacks a portion of them. Among about 70,000 clones listed, around nine tenths were seen once. Germline V gene data show CDR1 as LNHDA and CDR2 as SQIVND (reference sequence). V was clipped by 4 bases and J by 0 bases, with 13 bases between them. There are 16 residues in the CDR3. Sequenced here: CD4+ or CD8+ T cells sorted from blood, sampled in a trial of the OX40 agonist ivuxolimab. This chain uses TRBV19 with TRBJ2-1; TRBD1 might be the D (6 bases). The TCR comes from an adult with an advanced solid tumor such as melanoma, head and neck, liver or kidney cancer. CDR3 sequence: CASSTRTASSYNEQFF. The DNA of the CDR3 is TGTGCCAGTAGTACCCGGACAGCGAGCTCCTACAATGAGCAGTTCTTC.